This entry lists 23 T cell receptor beta chains sequenced from one sample in a study of blood T cell repertoires in COVID-19. Some clones are missing from TCRdb's copy, which holds only in-frame ones; the method was immunoSEQ multiplex PCR. The table lists around 200,000 clones, around 88% of them singletons. Sequenced: PBMCs or T cells enriched from blood (not recorded which). All receptors derive from a woman aged 25 to 39 who had been exposed to COVID-19.

The chain employs TRBV5-1 and TRBJ2-3; D is perhaps TRBD2 (5 bases). Trimming shortened V by 2 bases and J by 3 bases, and 7 bases separated the two germline ends. The germline gives CDR1 SGHRS, CDR2 YFSETQ. The CDR3 totals 13 residues. The CDR3 DNA sequence: TGCGCCAGCAGCTTTCGGGATACAGATACGCAGTATTTT. Its translation: CASSFRDTDTQYF.

This rearrangement joins TRBV24-1 to TRBJ1-2; D might be TRBD1 (6 bases). The CDR3 loop spans 12 amino acids. Trimming left V 5 bases short and J 7 bases short, with 10 bases between. Germline V CDR1 and CDR2: KGHDR, SFDVKD. For the CDR3, the DNA is TGTGCCACCAGTGGTCAGGGGCTTGGCTACACCTTC. Translation gives CATSGQGLGYTF.

This chain uses TRBV5-1 with TRBJ2-7; 10 positions match TRBD1. J was trimmed by 4 bases and V by 4 bases; bases with no gene match: 5. CDR3 size: 14 residues. From germline, CDR1 is SGHRS and CDR2 YFSETQ. In DNA, the CDR3 is TGCGCCAGCAGCAACCGGGACAGGGGATACGAGCAGTACTTC. Protein product: CASSNRDRGYEQYF.

The rearrangement joins TRBV5-6 to TRBJ2-2, with no clear D. Per germline, CDR1 SGHDT and CDR2 YYEEEE. The V gene lost 2 bases and the J gene lost 4 bases, with 12 bases spanning the gap. CDR3 length: 15 amino acids. The CDR3 region is CASSFEFYGTGELFF. The CDR3, as DNA: TGTGCCAGCAGCTTTGAGTTTTACGGCACCGGGGAGCTGTTTTTT.

The chain joins TRBV10-3 to TRBJ2-7; 7 nucleotides align to TRBD1. This CDR3 contains 12 residues. Germline assignment: CDR1 ENHRY and CDR2 SYGVKD. With V trimmed by 6 bases and J by 4 bases, 3 bases remained unmatched. The CDR3 sequence is CAISRQGYEQYF. CDR3 nucleotides: TGTGCCATCAGCAGACAGGGTTACGAGCAGTACTTC.

This clone was counted a few times. The J gene is TRBJ2-7, the V gene TRBV18, with a possible D match to TRBD1 (5 bases). Trimming shortened V by 3 bases and J by 4 bases, and 10 bases separated the two germline ends. This CDR3 region has 13 residues. The germline CDR1 and CDR2 sequences are KGHSH and LQKENI. This CDR3 is CASSPDSLYEQYF. The CDR3 nucleotides read TGTGCCAGCTCACCCGACAGCCTGTACGAGCAGTACTTC.

The chain carries TRBV3-1 (or the pseudogene TRBV3-2) and TRBJ1-2, with D possibly being TRBD1 (6 bases). The CDR3 is made up of 16 amino acids. The germline CDR1 and CDR2 sequences are LGHDT and YNNKEL (reference sequence). Trimming stripped 1 base from V and 3 bases from J, with 15 bases between. CDR3 sequence (DNA): TGTGCCAGCAGCCAAGGGGGGGGATCAGGGGACTATGGCTACACCTTC. Its translation is CASSQGGGSGDYGYTF.

A note on this clone: Additional DNA sequences in this sample encode the identical CDR3. The chain carries TRBV6-5 and TRBJ1-6; 10 nucleotides line up with TRBD1. The CDR3 runs 14 residues. V was pared by 6 bases and J by 6 bases, with 2 bases of the junction left unmatched. Germline V gives CDR1 MNHEY, CDR2 SVGAGI. CDR3 in amino acids: CASSRDRGNSPLHF. CDR3 nucleotides: TGTGCCAGCAGCCGGGACAGGGGTAATTCACCCCTCCACTTT.

CDR3: CASSEGAGSLQETQYF. In DNA, the CDR3 is TGTGCCAGCAGTGAAGGGGCAGGGTCCCTCCAAGAGACCCAGTACTTC. The rearrangement uses TRBV2 and TRBJ2-5, with TRBD1 as a possible D gene (5 bases). Trimming removed 1 base at V and 1 base at J, with 13 bases between. Germline V CDR1 and CDR2: SNHLY, FYNNEI. CDR3 size: 16 residues.

The chain couples TRBV27 to TRBJ2-7; D is perhaps TRBD2 (5 bases). Germline V gives CDR1 MNHEY, CDR2 SMNVEV (reference sequence). The germline V and J ends were trimmed by 5 bases and 0 bases, with 14 bases remaining between them. CDR3 size: 15 residues. CDR3 sequence (DNA): TGTGCCAGCAGTCCCCGGGGTTTAGGCTCCTACGAGCAGTACTTC. It codes for CASSPRGLGSYEQYF.

This clone was seen a handful of times. The CDR3 nucleotides read TGCAGCGTTGACGCTAGATACACTGAAGCTTTCTTT. Protein product: CSVDARYTEAFF. The chain couples TRBV29-1 to TRBJ1-1; no clear D gene. The V and J ends lost 3 bases and 3 bases respectively, with 8 bases between them. This CDR3 is built from 12 residues. Germline values: CDR1 SQVTM, CDR2 ANQGSEA.

The rearrangement links TRBV5-4 to TRBJ2-7; D perhaps matches TRBD2 (6 bases). CDR1 and CDR2 (germline): SGHNT, YYREEE (reference sequence). V lost 4 bases and J lost 2, with 13 bases in between. This CDR3 is 14 amino acids long. CDR3 amino acids: CASSTGGPAYEQYF. The CDR3 DNA sequence: TGTGCCAGCAGCACCGGGGGTCCTGCCTACGAGCAGTACTTC. Full variable domain (missing parts from reference TRBV5-4 and TRBJ2-7): ETGVTQSPTHLIKTRGQQVTLRCSSQSGHNTVSWYQQALGQGPQFIFQYYREEENGRGNFPPRFSGLQFPNYSSELNVNALELDDSALYLCASSTGGPAYEQYFGPGTRLTVT.

V gene TRBV10-1 combines with J gene TRBJ1-6, with D unresolved. The CDR3 is 13 residues long. Germline CDR1 and CDR2: WNHNN and SYGVQD (reference sequence). The germline V and J ends were trimmed by 2 bases and 8 bases, with 7 bases remaining between them. DNA for the CDR3: TGCGCCAGCAGTGAGGAGCGGGATTCACCCCTCCACTTT. Protein product: CASSEERDSPLHF.

V is TRBV28 and J is TRBJ1-3; D might be TRBD1 (6 bases). The CDR3 extends over 16 amino acids. Looked up from germline, CDR1 is MDHEN and CDR2 is SYDVKM. Trimming left V 4 bases short and J 0 bases short, with 13 bases between. This chain's CDR3 is CASSSRGQLSGNTIYF. The CDR3 DNA sequence: TGTGCCAGCAGTTCTCGCGGACAGCTCTCTGGAAACACCATATATTTT.

This chain links TRBV12-5 with TRBJ1-4, with 7 bases fitting TRBD1. Germline CDR1 LGHNT, CDR2 FRNRAP. This CDR3 has 15 residues. Germline trimming cut 8 bases from V and 0 bases from J; bases unmatched to any gene: 6. The CDR3 reads CASTPGQTTNEKLFF. CDR3 nucleotides: TGTGCTAGTACTCCGGGACAGACAACTAATGAAAAACTGTTTTTT.

CDR3 in DNA: TGTGCTAGTGGTTTGTCGGGGGTCGGGGGCTACACCTTC. Its translation is CASGLSGVGGYTF. The chain employs TRBV12-5 and TRBJ1-2; TRBD1 might be the D (5 bases). Germline CDR1 LGHNT, CDR2 FRNRAP. With 2 bases removed from V and 8 bases from J, the gap between germline ends came to 12 bases. The CDR3 is 13 residues long.

The V gene is TRBV7-3, the J gene TRBJ2-5; 7 bases agree with TRBD2. Germline-derived CDR1 and CDR2 are SGHTA and FQGTGA. CDR3 length: 15 amino acids. After removal of 1 base from V and 3 bases from J, the junction contained 5 bases not matched to a gene. CDR3 in amino acids: CASSLSGLAEETQYF. In nucleotides, the CDR3 is TGTGCCAGCAGCTTAAGTGGGCTAGCGGAAGAGACCCAGTACTTC.

This chain's CDR3 is CASSETLPAQHF. CDR3 DNA: TGTGCCAGCAGTGAAACCCTACCGGCCCAGCATTTT. The V gene is TRBV6-1, the J gene TRBJ1-5, with D unresolved. Per the germline V gene, CDR1 is MNHNS and CDR2 is SASEGT. The CDR3 is 12 amino acids. Trimming took off 2 bases at V and 11 bases at J, with 10 bases between the two ends.

This clone was recorded once. The chain is built from TRBV9 and TRBJ2-7; D possibly corresponds to TRBD1 (6 bases). The CDR3 length is 16 residues. CDR1 SGDLS and CDR2 YYNGEE come from the germline V gene. V lost 4 bases to trimming and J lost 5 bases, with 22 bases between them. CDR3 amino acids: CASSPTTGRSRDEQYF. The DNA of the CDR3 is TGTGCCAGCAGCCCAACGACAGGCAGGTCTAGGGACGAGCAGTACTTC.

The rearrangement uses TRBV4-2 and TRBJ1-2; tentatively, D is TRBD1 (5 bases). The germline gives CDR1 LGHNA, CDR2 YNFKEQ. Trimming took off 0 bases at V and 8 bases at J, with 13 bases between the two ends. The CDR3 totals 14 residues. CDR3 sequence reads: CASSQDSRVGGYTF. The CDR3 coding sequence is TGTGCCAGCAGCCAAGATTCCAGGGTCGGCGGCTACACCTTC.

The rearrangement uses TRBV18 and TRBJ2-7; D call uncertain. Germline V gene lookup returns CDR1 KGHSH and CDR2 LQKENI. V lost 6 bases to trimming and J lost 3 bases, with 9 bases between them. The CDR3 spans 12 residues. This chain's CDR3 is CASSPGGYEQYF. The CDR3 nucleotides read TGTGCCAGCTCCCCCGGCGGCTACGAGCAGTACTTC.

The gene calls are TRBV27 and TRBJ1-1; D not certain. The CDR3 has 12 amino acids. The V end lost 7 bases, the J end lost 11 bases, and 17 bases lay between the germline ends. Germline V gene sequence: CDR1 MNHEY, CDR2 SMNVEV (reference sequence). In DNA, the CDR3 is TGTGCCAGCACCAGCACTGGCAGGCGCGCTTTCTTT. Protein product: CASTSTGRRAFF.

The rearrangement uses TRBV4-1 and TRBJ1-4, with 9 nucleotides matching TRBD1. The germline gives CDR1 MGHRA, CDR2 YSYEKL. V lost 5 bases to trimming and J lost 6 bases; unmatched junction nucleotides: 10. CDR3 length: 16 residues. The CDR3 sequence is CASSTSFRDRDEKLFF. The CDR3 coding sequence is TGCGCCAGCAGCACCAGCTTTCGGGACAGGGATGAAAAACTGTTTTTT.